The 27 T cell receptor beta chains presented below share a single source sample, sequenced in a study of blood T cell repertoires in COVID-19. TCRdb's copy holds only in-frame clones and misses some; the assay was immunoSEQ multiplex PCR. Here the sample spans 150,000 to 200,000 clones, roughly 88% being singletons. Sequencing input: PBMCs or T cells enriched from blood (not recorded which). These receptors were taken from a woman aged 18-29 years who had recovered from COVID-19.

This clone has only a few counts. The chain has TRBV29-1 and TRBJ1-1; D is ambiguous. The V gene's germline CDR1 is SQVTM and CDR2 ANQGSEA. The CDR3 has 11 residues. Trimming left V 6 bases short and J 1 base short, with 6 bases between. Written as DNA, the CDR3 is TGCAGCGTCCACGGGAACACTGAAGCTTTCTTT. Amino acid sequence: CSVHGNTEAFF. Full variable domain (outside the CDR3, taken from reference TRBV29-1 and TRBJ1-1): SAVISQKPSRDICQRGTSLTIQCQVDSQVTMMFWYRQQPGQSLTLIATANQGSEATYESGFVIDKFPISRPNLTFSTLTVSNMSPEDSSIYLCSVHGNTEAFFGQGTRLTVV.

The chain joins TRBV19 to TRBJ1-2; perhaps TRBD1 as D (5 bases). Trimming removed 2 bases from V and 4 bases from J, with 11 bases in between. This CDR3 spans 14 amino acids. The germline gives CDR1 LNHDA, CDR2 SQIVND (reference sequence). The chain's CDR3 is CASSISQGLYGYTF. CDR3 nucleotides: TGTGCCAGTAGTATATCTCAGGGCCTCTATGGCTACACCTTC.

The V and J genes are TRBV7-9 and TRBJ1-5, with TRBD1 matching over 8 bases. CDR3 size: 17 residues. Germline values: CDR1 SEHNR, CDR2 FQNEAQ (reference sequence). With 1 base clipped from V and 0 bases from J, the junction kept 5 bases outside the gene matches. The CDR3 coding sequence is TGTGCCAGCAGCTTAGGGGACAGGATCTATAGCAATCAGCCCCAGCATTTT. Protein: CASSLGDRIYSNQPQHF.

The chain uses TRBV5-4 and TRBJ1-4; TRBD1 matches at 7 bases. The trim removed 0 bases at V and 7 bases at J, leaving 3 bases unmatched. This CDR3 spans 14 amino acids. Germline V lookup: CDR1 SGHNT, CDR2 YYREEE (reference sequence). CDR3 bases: TGTGCCAGCAGCTTGGAGGGGGCTGGTGAAAAACTGTTTTTT. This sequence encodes CASSLEGAGEKLFF.

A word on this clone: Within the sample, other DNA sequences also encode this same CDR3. CDR3 in DNA: TGTGCCAGCAGTCCGACGGGGGACTATGGCTACACCTTC. This encodes CASSPTGDYGYTF. The rearrangement uses TRBV12-3 or TRBV12-4 and TRBJ1-2, with D possibly TRBD1 on 5 matching bases. The CDR3 runs 13 residues. With 5 bases removed from V and 3 bases from J, the gap between germline ends came to 10 bases.

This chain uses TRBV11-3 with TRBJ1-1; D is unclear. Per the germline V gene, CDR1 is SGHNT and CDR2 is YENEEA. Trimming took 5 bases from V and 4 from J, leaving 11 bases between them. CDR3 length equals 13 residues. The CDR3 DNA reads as TGTGCCAGCAGCGAACAGTGGCGCACTGAAGCTTTCTTT. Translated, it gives CASSEQWRTEAFF.

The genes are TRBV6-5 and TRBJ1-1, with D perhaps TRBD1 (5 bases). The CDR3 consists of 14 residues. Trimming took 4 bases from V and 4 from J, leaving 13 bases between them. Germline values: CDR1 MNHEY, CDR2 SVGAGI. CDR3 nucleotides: TGTGCCAGCAGTTCCTCGCGGGGGGGCACTGAAGCTTTCTTT. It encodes CASSSSRGGTEAFF.

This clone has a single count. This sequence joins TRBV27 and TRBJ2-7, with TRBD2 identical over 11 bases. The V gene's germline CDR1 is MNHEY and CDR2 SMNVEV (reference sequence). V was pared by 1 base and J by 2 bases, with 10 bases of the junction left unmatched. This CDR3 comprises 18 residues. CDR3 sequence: CASSLWVPSGGHPYEQYF. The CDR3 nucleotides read TGTGCCAGCAGTTTATGGGTCCCTAGCGGGGGGCACCCCTACGAGCAGTACTTC.

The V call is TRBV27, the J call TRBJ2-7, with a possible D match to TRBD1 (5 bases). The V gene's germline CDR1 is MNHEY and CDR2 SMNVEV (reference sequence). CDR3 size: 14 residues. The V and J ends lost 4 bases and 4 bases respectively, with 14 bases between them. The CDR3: CASSSQGDGYEQYF. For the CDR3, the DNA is TGTGCCAGCAGTTCCCAGGGTGACGGGTACGAGCAGTACTTC.

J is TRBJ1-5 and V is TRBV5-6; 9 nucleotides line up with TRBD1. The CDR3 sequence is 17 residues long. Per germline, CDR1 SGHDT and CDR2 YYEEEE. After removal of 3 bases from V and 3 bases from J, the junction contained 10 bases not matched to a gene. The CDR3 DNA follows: TGTGCCAGCAGCTCGAGTCCCGGGACAGGGAACAATCAGCCCCAGCATTTT. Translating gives CASSSSPGTGNNQPQHF.

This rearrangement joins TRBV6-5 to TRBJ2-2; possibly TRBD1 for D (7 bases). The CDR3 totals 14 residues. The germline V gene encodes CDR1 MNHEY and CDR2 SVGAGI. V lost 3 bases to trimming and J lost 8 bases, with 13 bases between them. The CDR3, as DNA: TGTGCCAGCAGTTATCGGACAGGACTAGGGGAGCTGTTTTTT. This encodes CASSYRTGLGELFF.

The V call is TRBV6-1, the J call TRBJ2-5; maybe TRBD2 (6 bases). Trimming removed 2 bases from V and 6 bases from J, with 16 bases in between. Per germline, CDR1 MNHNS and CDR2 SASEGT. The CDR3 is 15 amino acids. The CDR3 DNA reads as TGTGCCAGCAGTGAAAGTAGCGGCAGGGTAAAGACCCAGTACTTC. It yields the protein CASSESSGRVKTQYF.

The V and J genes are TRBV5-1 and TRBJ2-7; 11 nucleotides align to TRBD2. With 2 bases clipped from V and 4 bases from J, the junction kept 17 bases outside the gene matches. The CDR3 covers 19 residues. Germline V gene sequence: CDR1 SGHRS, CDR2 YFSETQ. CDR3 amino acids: CASSFRPSSGGGTPYEQYF. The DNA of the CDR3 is TGCGCCAGCAGCTTTCGCCCGAGTAGCGGGGGGGGAACGCCATACGAGCAGTACTTC.

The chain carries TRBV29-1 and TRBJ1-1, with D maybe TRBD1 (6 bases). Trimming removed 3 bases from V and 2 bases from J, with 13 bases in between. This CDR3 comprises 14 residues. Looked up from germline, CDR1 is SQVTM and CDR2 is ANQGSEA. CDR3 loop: CSVEKTGANTEAFF. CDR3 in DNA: TGCAGCGTTGAGAAGACAGGCGCTAACACTGAAGCTTTCTTT.

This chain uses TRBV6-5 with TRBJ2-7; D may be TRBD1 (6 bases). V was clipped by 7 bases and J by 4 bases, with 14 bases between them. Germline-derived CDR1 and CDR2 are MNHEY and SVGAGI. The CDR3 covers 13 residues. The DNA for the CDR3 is TGTGCCAGCACCTGGGACACGGGGTACGAGCAGTACTTC. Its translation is CASTWDTGYEQYF.

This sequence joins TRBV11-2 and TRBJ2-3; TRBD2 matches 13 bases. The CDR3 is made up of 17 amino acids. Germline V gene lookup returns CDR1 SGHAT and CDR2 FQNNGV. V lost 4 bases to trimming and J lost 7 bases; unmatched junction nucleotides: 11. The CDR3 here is CASSSHGTSGAFNTQYF. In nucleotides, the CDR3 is TGTGCCAGCAGCTCCCACGGGACTAGCGGGGCCTTCAATACGCAGTATTTT.

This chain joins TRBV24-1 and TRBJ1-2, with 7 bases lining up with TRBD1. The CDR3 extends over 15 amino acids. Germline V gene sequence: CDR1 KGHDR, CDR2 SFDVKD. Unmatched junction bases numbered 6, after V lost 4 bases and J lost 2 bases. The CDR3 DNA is TGTGCCACCAGTGACGGACAGGTTTTAAACTATGGCTACACCTTC. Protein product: CATSDGQVLNYGYTF.

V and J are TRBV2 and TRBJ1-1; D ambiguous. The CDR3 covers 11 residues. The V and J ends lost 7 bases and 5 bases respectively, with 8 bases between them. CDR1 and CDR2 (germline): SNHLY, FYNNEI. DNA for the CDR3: TGTGCCAGCATGGCAGTTACTGAAGCTTTCTTT. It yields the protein CASMAVTEAFF.

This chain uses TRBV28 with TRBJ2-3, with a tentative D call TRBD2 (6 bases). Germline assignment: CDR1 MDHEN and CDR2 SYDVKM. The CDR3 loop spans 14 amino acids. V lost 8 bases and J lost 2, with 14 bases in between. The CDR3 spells CASVSGQLTDTQYF. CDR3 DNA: TGTGCCAGCGTTAGCGGCCAACTCACAGATACGCAGTATTTT.

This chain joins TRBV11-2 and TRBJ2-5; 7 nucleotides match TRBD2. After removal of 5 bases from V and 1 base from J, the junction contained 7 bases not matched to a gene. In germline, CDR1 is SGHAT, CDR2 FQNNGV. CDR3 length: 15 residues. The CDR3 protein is CASSPRTRLQETQYF. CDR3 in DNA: TGTGCCAGCAGCCCAAGGACTAGACTCCAAGAGACCCAGTACTTC.

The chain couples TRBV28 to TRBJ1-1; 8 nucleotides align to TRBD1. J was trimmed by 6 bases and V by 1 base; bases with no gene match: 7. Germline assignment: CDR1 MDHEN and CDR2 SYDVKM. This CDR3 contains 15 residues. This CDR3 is CASSLLGQGQSEAFF. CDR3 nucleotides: TGTGCCAGCAGTTTATTAGGACAGGGTCAATCTGAAGCTTTCTTT.

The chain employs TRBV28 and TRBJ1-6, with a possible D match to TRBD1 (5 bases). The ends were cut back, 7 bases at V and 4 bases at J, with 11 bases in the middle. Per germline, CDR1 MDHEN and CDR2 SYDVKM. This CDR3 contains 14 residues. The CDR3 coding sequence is TGTGCCAGCACTAGGGGCCTTTATAATTCACCCCTCCACTTT. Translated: CASTRGLYNSPLHF. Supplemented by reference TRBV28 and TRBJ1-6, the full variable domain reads DVKVTQSSRYLVKRTGEKVFLECVQDMDHENMFWYRQDPGLGLRLIYFSYDVKMKEKGDIPEGYSVSREKKERFSLILESASTNQTSMYLCASTRGLYNSPLHFGNGTRLTVT.

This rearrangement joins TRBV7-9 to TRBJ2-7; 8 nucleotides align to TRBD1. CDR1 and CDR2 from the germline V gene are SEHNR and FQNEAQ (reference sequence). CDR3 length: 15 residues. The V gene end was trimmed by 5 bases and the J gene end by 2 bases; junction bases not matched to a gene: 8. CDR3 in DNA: TGTGCCAGCAGCAACCCGACAGGGGTACCCTACGAGCAGTACTTC. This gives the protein CASSNPTGVPYEQYF.

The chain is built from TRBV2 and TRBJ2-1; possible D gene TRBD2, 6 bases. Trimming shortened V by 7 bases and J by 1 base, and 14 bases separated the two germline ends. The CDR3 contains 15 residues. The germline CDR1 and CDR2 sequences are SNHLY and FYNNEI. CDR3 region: CASNTGTFSYNEQFF. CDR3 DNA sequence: TGTGCCAGCAATACCGGGACTTTTTCCTACAATGAGCAGTTCTTC.

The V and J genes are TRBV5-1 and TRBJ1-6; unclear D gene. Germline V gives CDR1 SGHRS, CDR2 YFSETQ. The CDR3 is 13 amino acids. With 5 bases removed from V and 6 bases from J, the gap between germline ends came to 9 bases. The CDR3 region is CASSGQANSPLHF. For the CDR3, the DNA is TGCGCCAGCAGTGGGCAGGCTAATTCACCCCTCCACTTT.

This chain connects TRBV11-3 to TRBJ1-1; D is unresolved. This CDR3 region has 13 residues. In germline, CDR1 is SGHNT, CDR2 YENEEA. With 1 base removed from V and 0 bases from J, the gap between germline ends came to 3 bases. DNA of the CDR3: TGTGCCAGCAGCTTAGCTATGAACACTGAAGCTTTCTTT. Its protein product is CASSLAMNTEAFF.

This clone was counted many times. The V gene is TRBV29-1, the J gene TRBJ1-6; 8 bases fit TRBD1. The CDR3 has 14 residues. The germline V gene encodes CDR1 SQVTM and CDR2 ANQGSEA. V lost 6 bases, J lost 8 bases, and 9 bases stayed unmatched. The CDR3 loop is CSVRVGQEHSPLHF. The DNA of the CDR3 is TGCAGCGTCAGGGTGGGACAGGAGCATTCACCCCTCCACTTT. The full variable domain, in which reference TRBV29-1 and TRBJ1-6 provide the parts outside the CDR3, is SAVISQKPSRDICQRGTSLTIQCQVDSQVTMMFWYRQQPGQSLTLIATANQGSEATYESGFVIDKFPISRPNLTFSTLTVSNMSPEDSSIYLCSVRVGQEHSPLHFGNGTRLTVT.